The clone carrying this T cell receptor (beta chain) came up many times. Its specificity is unknown. The CDR3 runs 14 residues. Germline lookup yields CDR1 LGHNA and CDR2 YNFKEQ. Trimming pared 5 bases from V and 3 bases from J, leaving 13 bases between. This sample was included in a study of glioma-infiltrating T cells. Overall study findings and caveats: Non-neoplastic patients had below-expected tissue-blood divergence, while all gliomas exceeded expectation.

The iRepertoire nested amplicon-rescue multiplex PCR amplified TCR alpha and beta CDR3s from RNA. TCRdb reanalysed the multiplex PCR reads using MiXCR and keeps one entry per CDR3 protein. In the table there are under 50,000 distinct CDR3 sequences, approximately 20% of which are singletons. Sequenced sample: glioma tissue, nonneoplastic brain tissue, or PBMCs (not recorded which). The clonotype originates from a human donor with low-grade glioma or glioblastoma, undergoing nonglioma brain surgery, or in good health (not recorded which). The chain links TRBV4-2 to TRBJ2-5; D gene unclear. DNA of the CDR3: TGTGCCAGCAGCAGAAGTGGGGTAGAAGAGACCCAGTACTTC. This gives the protein CASSRSGVEETQYF.